Shown below are 17 T cell receptor beta chains from a single sample sequenced in a study of PD-L1 blockade in urothelial cancer. The protocol was immunoSEQ multiplex PCR, while the TCRdb copy is restricted to in-frame clones and leaves out a portion. This sample has tens of thousands of clones, with roughly 90% found just once. Regarding time point: pretreatment peripheral blood. This sample comprised PBMCs, obtained around atezolizumab (anti-PD-L1) treatment. The origin of the receptors is a man between 60 and 75 years old with urothelial cancer.

V gene TRBV7-9 combines with J gene TRBJ2-6; a weak D match, TRBD2 (6 bases). The CDR3 contains 17 residues. The germline V gene encodes CDR1 SEHNR and CDR2 FQNEAQ (reference sequence). Trimming shortened V by 7 bases and J by 0 bases, and 16 bases separated the two germline ends. CDR3: CASTIYDGSSGANVLTF. DNA of the CDR3: TGTGCCAGCACTATATACGACGGGAGCTCTGGGGCCAACGTCCTGACTTTC.

The V and J genes are TRBV10-1 and TRBJ2-7, with D possibly being TRBD1 (6 bases). The CDR3 loop spans 16 amino acids. CDR1 WNHNN and CDR2 SYGVQD come from the germline V gene (reference sequence). Trimming left V 3 bases short and J 2 bases short, with 17 bases between. CDR3 protein: CASSEGGRGSTYEQYF. Written as DNA, the CDR3 is TGCGCCAGCAGTGAAGGTGGCAGGGGCTCAACCTACGAGCAGTACTTC.

For the CDR3, the DNA is TGCGCCAGCAGCCTTAGTCAGGGGGGAGACTATGGCTACACCTTC. As protein: CASSLSQGGDYGYTF. The J gene is TRBJ1-2, the V gene TRBV5-1; 7 nucleotides match TRBD1. CDR1 is SGHRS and CDR2 is YFSETQ in the germline V gene. V lost 4 bases and J lost 3; bases outside the gene matches: 9. The CDR3 is made up of 15 amino acids.

CDR3 region: CASSDAGQGAKTQYF. DNA of the CDR3: TGTGCCAGCAGTGACGCGGGACAGGGGGCAAAGACCCAGTACTTC. This sequence joins TRBV6-6 and TRBJ2-5; TRBD1 aligns across 12 bases. The CDR3 covers 15 residues. CDR1 and CDR2 from the germline V gene are MNHNY and SVGAGI (reference sequence). The V and J ends lost 5 bases and 6 bases, in that order; junction bases with no gene match: 7.

This clone is a singleton in its sample. The chain combines TRBV9 with TRBJ2-1, with 15 bases lining up with TRBD2. After removal of 4 bases from V and 0 bases from J, the junction contained 11 bases not matched to a gene. CDR3 size: 20 residues. The germline V gene has CDR1 SGDLS and CDR2 YYNGEE. The CDR3 spells CASSPWGTSGRTSSYNEQFF. The CDR3 coding sequence is TGTGCCAGCAGCCCATGGGGGACTAGCGGGAGGACGAGCTCCTACAATGAGCAGTTCTTC.

V and J are TRBV5-1 and TRBJ1-1; D is uncertain. This CDR3 has 15 residues. Germline CDR1 reads SGHRS; CDR2 reads YFSETQ. V lost 3 bases to trimming and J lost 1 base, with 13 bases between them. CDR3 protein: CASSSRFNQNTEAFF. The CDR3 bases are TGCGCCAGCAGCTCGAGATTCAACCAGAACACTGAAGCTTTCTTT.

The V and J genes are TRBV20-1 and TRBJ1-1; D not resolved. Looked up from germline, CDR1 is DFQATT and CDR2 is SNEGSKA (reference sequence). Deletions cut 5 bases from V and 1 base from J, with 5 bases between. This CDR3 comprises 11 residues. The CDR3 DNA is TGCAGTGCTGTCGGGAACACTGAAGCTTTCTTT. Its protein product is CSAVGNTEAFF.

The genes are TRBV18 and TRBJ2-1; D remains unclear. V was clipped by 0 bases and J by 6 bases, with 6 bases between them. There are 13 residues in the CDR3. CDR1 and CDR2 from the germline V gene are KGHSH and LQKENI. This CDR3 reads CASSPPGSNEQFF. The CDR3 nucleotides are TGTGCCAGCTCACCACCCGGGTCCAATGAGCAGTTCTTC.

This chain uses TRBV18 with TRBJ2-1; 7 bases are shared with TRBD2. Germline CDR1 is KGHSH and CDR2 is LQKENI. V lost 2 bases and J lost 14; bases outside the gene matches: 6. The CDR3 has 12 residues. Written as DNA, the CDR3 is TGTGCCAGCTCACCAAGCTTAGGGAGGGAGTTCTTC. Translating it yields CASSPSLGREFF.

The V call is TRBV10-3, the J call TRBJ2-3; the D gene is possibly TRBD1 (6 bases). Trimming shortened V by 7 bases and J by 0 bases, and 14 bases separated the two germline ends. CDR1 ENHRY and CDR2 SYGVKD come from the germline V gene. CDR3 length: 15 amino acids. CDR3 residues: CAITQGLESTDTQYF. The CDR3, as DNA: TGTGCCATCACTCAGGGGTTGGAGAGCACAGATACGCAGTATTTT.

V and J are TRBV5-1 and TRBJ2-1; TRBD2 matches 11 bases. From germline, CDR1 is SGHRS and CDR2 YFSETQ. The CDR3 extends over 16 amino acids. V shed 3 bases and J 8 bases; nucleotides not matched to a gene: 10. CDR3 residues: CASSSGLAGGNDEQFF. In DNA, the CDR3 is TGCGCCAGCAGCTCCGGCCTAGCGGGAGGTAACGATGAGCAGTTCTTC.

This chain connects TRBV6-5 to TRBJ2-3; D remains ambiguous. The germline V gene encodes CDR1 MNHEY and CDR2 SVGAGI. Deletions cut 4 bases from V and 2 bases from J, with 7 bases between. There are 13 residues in the CDR3. In DNA, the CDR3 is TGTGCCAGCAGTTCCCTACCCACAGATACGCAGTATTTT. It encodes CASSSLPTDTQYF.

The chain is built from TRBV9 and TRBJ1-1; D not certain. Germline CDR1 is SGDLS and CDR2 is YYNGEE. This CDR3 region has 14 residues. V lost 2 bases, J lost 4 bases, and 12 bases lay in between. DNA of the CDR3: TGTGCCAGCAGCGTTGGACCCAGCGGCACTGAAGCTTTCTTT. Protein: CASSVGPSGTEAFF. Looking up the rest from reference TRBV9 and TRBJ1-1 gives the full variable domain: DSGVTQTPKHLITATGQRVTLRCSPRSGDLSVYWYQQSLDQGLQFLIQYYNGEERAKGNILERFSAQQFPDLHSELNLSSLELGDSALYFCASSVGPSGTEAFFGQGTRLTVV.

The chain has TRBV10-2 and TRBJ2-2; 8 positions agree with TRBD1. The V segment lost 11 bases and the J segment 6 bases; nucleotides outside the gene matches: 8. This CDR3 is 13 amino acids long. Germline CDR1 and CDR2: WSHSY and SAAADI. The CDR3 here is CAPLSGQAGELFF. The CDR3 bases are TGCGCCCCCCTTTCGGGACAGGCCGGGGAGCTGTTTTTT.

This chain links TRBV25-1 with TRBJ1-3; D is possibly TRBD1 (5 bases). The CDR3 length is 14 residues. Between the trimmed V and J ends, which lost 6 bases and 6 bases, there was a span of 15 bases. Per germline, CDR1 MGHDK and CDR2 SYGVNS. The CDR3, as DNA: TGTGCCAGCAGCATAGACAGCTACTCAAACACCATATATTTT. It yields the protein CASSIDSYSNTIYF.

The chain recombines TRBV29-1 with TRBJ1-2; 7 positions agree with TRBD1. Germline V gene data show CDR1 as SQVTM and CDR2 as ANQGSEA. There are 12 residues in the CDR3. V shed 6 bases, J shed 2 bases, and the junction held 3 bases outside the gene matches. The CDR3 bases are TGCAGCGTCGGGGGACAGAACTATGGCTACACCTTC. Translation gives CSVGGQNYGYTF.

The V call is TRBV2, the J call TRBJ2-1, with 7 bases identical to TRBD1. The germline gives CDR1 SNHLY, CDR2 FYNNEI. Germline trimming cut 6 bases from V and 9 bases from J; bases unmatched to any gene: 8. The CDR3 contains 13 residues. Here the CDR3 DNA reads TGTGCCAGCAGGGGGGACAGTGGAAGTGAGCAGTTCTTC. As protein: CASRGDSGSEQFF.